This T cell receptor (beta chain) was observed in a study of breast tumors, draining lymph nodes, adjacent tissues. This clonotype was seen ten or more times. Its target is not known. The lymph nodes were axillary draining lymph nodes from breast cancer patients. TCRdb itself ran the multiplex PCR reads through MiXCR, one entry per CDR3 protein. The table has approximately 100,000 distinct CDR3 sequences, more than 30% seen once. Study-wide points: Data only fit, rather than demonstrated, lymph node origin of most tumor T cells.

The CDR3 loop spans 11 amino acids. Germline V CDR1 and CDR2: MNHNY, SVGAGI (reference sequence). V dropped 5 bases and J dropped 6 bases, with 4 bases sitting between them. The V and J genes are TRBV6-6 and TRBJ2-2; D is undetermined. This sequence originates from a female donor with breast cancer. Some clones in this sample may be carry-over from other donors' samples. Sequencing was carried out using axillary lymph node tissue. The DNA of the CDR3 is TGTGCCAGCAGTCACCCCGGGGAGCTGTTTTTT. This encodes CASSHPGELFF.